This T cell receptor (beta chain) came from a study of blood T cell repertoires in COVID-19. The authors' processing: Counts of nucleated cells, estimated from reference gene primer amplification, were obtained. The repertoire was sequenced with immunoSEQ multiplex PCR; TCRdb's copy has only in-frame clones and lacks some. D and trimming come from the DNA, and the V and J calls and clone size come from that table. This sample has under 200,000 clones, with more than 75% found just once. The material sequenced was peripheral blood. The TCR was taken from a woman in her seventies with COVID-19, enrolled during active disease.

The CDR3 loop is CASSYSLTGLSTDTQYF. The CDR3 DNA sequence: TGTGCCAGCAGCTATTCCTTGACAGGGCTGAGCACAGATACGCAGTATTTT. The chain recombines TRBV7-8 with TRBJ2-3; TRBD1 agrees at 7 bases. V trimming: 4 bases; J trimming: 0 bases; junction bases outside the gene matches: 10. Germline CDR1 and CDR2: SGHVS and FQNEAQ. CDR3 length: 17 amino acids. The full variable domain, completed using reference TRBV7-8 and TRBJ2-3, is GAGVSQSPRYKVAKRGQDVALRCDPISGHVSLFWYQQALGQGPEFLTYFQNEAQLDKSGLPSDRFFAERPEGSVSTLKIQRTQQEDSAVYLCASSYSLTGLSTDTQYFGPGTRLTVL.